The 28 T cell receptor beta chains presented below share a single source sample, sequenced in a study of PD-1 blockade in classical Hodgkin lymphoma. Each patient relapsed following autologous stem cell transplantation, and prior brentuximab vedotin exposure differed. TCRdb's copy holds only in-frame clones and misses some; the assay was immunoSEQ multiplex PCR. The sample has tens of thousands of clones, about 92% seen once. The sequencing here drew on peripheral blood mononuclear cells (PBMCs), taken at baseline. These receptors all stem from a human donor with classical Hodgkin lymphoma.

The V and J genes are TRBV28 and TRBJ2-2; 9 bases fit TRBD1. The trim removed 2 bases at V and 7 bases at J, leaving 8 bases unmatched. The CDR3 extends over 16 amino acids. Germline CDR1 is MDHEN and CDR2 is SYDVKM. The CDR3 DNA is TGTGCCAGCAGTTTAGAATGGACAGGGGAACACGGGGAGCTGTTTTTT. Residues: CASSLEWTGEHGELFF.

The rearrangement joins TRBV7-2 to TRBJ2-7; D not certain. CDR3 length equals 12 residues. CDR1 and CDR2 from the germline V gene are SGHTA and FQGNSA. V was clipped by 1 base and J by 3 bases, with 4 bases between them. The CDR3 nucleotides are TGTGCCAGCAGCTTAGGGGACTACGAGCAGTACTTC. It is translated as CASSLGDYEQYF.

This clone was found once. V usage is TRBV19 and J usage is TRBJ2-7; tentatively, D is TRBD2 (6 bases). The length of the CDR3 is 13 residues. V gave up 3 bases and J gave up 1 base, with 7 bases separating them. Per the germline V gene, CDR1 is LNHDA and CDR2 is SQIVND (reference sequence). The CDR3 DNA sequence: TGTGCCAGTAGTATGGAGGGGTCCTACGAGCAGTACTTC. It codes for CASSMEGSYEQYF.

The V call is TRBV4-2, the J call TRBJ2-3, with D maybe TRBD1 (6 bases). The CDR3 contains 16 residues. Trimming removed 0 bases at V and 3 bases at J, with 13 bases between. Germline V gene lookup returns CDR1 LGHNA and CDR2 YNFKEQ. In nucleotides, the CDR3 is TGTGCCAGCAGCCAAGACCGGGACAAAAGTACAGATACGCAGTATTTT. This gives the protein CASSQDRDKSTDTQYF.

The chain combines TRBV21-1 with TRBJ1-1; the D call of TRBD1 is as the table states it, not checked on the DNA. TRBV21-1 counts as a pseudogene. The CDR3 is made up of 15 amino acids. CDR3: CAKTGRHSPNTEAFF. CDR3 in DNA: TGTGCCAAGACAGGTAGGCACTCACCGAACACTGAAGCTTTCTTT.

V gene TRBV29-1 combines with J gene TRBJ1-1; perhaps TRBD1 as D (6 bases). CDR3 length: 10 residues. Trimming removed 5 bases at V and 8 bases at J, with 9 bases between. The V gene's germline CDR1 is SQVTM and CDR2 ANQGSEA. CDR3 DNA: TGCAGCGTTCACAGGGAAGAAGCTTTCTTT. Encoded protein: CSVHREEAFF. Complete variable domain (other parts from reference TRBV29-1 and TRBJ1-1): SAVISQKPSRDICQRGTSLTIQCQVDSQVTMMFWYRQQPGQSLTLIATANQGSEATYESGFVIDKFPISRPNLTFSTLTVSNMSPEDSSIYLCSVHREEAFFGQGTRLTVV.

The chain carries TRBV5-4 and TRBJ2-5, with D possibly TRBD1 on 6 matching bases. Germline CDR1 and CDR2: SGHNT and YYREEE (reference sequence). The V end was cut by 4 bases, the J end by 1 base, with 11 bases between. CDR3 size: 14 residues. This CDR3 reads CASSPGQAQETQYF. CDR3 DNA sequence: TGTGCCAGCAGCCCGGGACAAGCCCAAGAGACCCAGTACTTC.

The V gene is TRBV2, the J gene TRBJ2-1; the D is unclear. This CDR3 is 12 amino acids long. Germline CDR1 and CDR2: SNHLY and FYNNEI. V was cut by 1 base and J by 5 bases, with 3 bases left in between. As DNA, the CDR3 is TGTGCCAGCAGTGAAGAGGACAATGAGCAGTTCTTC. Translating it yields CASSEEDNEQFF. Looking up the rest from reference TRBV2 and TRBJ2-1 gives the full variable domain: EPEVTQTPSHQVTQMGQEVILRCVPISNHLYFYWYRQILGQKVEFLVSFYNNEISEKSEIFDDQFSVERPDGSNFTLKIRSTKLEDSAMYFCASSEEDNEQFFGPGTRLTVL.

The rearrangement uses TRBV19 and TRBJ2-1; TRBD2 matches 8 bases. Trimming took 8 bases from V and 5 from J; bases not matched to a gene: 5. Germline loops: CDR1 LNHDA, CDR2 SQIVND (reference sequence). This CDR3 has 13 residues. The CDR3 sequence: CASDSGNHNEQFF. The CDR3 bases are TGTGCCAGTGATAGCGGGAACCACAATGAGCAGTTCTTC.

The CDR3 here is CATSRPRFSSGPGANVLTF. The CDR3 DNA sequence: TGTGCCACCAGCAGACCCCGGTTCTCTTCAGGGCCTGGGGCCAACGTCCTGACTTTC. J is TRBJ2-6 and V is TRBV15; TRBD1 might be the D (5 bases). The CDR3 has 19 amino acids. Germline V gene lookup returns CDR1 LNHNV and CDR2 YYDKDF (reference sequence). Between the trimmed V and J ends, which lost 2 bases and 2 bases, there was a span of 19 bases. Full variable domain (outside the CDR3, taken from reference TRBV15 and TRBJ2-6): DAMVIQNPRYQVTQFGKPVTLSCSQTLNHNVMYWYQQKSSQAPKLLFHYYDKDFNNEADTPDNFQSRRPNTSFCFLDIRSPGLGDTAMYLCATSRPRFSSGPGANVLTFGAGSRLTVL.

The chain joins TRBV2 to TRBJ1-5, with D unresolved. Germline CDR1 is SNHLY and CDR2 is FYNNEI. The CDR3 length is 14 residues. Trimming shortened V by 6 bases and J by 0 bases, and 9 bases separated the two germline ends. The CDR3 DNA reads TGTGCCAGCAGAAGAGACGGTAGCAATCAGCCCCAGCATTTT. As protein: CASRRDGSNQPQHF.

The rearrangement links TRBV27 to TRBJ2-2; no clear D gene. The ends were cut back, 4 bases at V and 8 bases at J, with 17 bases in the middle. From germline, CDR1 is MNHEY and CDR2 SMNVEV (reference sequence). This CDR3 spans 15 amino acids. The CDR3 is CASSYEDPGFGELFF. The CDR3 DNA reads TGTGCCAGCAGTTACGAGGACCCCGGTTTTGGGGAGCTGTTTTTT.

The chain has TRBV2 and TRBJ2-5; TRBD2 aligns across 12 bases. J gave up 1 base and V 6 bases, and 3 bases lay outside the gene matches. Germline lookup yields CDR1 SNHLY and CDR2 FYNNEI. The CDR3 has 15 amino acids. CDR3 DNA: TGTGCCAGCAGAACTAGCGGGGGGCCCCAAGAGACCCAGTACTTC. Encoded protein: CASRTSGGPQETQYF.

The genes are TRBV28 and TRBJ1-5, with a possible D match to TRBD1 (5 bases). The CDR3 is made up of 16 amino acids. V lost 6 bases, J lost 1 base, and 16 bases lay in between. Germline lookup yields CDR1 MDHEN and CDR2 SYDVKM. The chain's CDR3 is CASRQRAGLSNQPQHF. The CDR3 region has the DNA TGTGCCAGCAGACAACGGGCGGGGCTAAGCAATCAGCCCCAGCATTTT.

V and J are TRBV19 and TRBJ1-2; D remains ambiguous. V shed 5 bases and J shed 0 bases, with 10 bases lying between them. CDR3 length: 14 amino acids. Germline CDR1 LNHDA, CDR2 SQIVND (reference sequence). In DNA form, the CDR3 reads TGTGCCAGTAGTGCAGCCGTCTCTAACTATGGCTACACCTTC. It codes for CASSAAVSNYGYTF.

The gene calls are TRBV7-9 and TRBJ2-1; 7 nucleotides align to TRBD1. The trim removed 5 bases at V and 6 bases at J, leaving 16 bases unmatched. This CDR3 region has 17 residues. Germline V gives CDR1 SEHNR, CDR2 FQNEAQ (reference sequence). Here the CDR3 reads CASSVQDRVPLGNEQFF. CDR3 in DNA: TGTGCCAGCAGCGTTCAAGACAGGGTACCCCTCGGCAATGAGCAGTTCTTC.

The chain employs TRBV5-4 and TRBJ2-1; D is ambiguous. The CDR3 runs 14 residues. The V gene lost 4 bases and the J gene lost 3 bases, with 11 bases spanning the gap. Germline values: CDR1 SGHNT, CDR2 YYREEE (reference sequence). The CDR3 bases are TGTGCCAGCAGCGTGGACCAGAACTACAATGAGCAGTTCTTC. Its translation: CASSVDQNYNEQFF.

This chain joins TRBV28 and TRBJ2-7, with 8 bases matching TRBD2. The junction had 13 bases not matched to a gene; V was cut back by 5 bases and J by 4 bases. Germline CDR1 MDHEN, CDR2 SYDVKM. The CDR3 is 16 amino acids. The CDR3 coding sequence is TGTGCCAGCAGTCCCCTGGGTAGCGGGGCCCCTTACGAGCAGTACTTC. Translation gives CASSPLGSGAPYEQYF.

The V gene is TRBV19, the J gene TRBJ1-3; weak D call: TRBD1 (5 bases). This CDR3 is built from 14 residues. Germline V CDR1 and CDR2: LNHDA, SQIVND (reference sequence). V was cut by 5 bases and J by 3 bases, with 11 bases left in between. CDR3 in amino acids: CASSPRDLGNTIYF. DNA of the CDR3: TGTGCCAGTAGTCCCCGGGACCTTGGAAACACCATATATTTT.

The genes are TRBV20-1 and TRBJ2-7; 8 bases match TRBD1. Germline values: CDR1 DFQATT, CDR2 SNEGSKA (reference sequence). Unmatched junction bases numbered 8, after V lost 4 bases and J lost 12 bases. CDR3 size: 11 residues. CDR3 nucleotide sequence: TGCAGTGCTATTTCCGGGACAGGTTCGTACTTC. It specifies CSAISGTGSYF.

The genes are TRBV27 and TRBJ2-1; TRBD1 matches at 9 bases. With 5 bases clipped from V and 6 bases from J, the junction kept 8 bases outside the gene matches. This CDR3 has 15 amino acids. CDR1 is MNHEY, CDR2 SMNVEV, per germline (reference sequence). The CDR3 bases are TGTGCCAGCAGTCCCCGGGACAGGGCAATCAATGAGCAGTTCTTC. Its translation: CASSPRDRAINEQFF.

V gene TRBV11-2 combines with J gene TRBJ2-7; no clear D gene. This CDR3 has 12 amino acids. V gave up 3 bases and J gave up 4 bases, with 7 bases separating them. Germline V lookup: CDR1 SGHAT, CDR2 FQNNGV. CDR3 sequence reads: CASSLRRYEQYF. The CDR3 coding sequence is TGTGCCAGCAGCTTGAGACGGTACGAGCAGTACTTC.

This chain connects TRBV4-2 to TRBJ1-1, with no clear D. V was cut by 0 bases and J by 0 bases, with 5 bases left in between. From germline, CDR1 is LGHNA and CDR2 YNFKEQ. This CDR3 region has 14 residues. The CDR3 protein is CASSQDLMNTEAFF. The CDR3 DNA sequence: TGTGCCAGCAGCCAAGACCTCATGAACACTGAAGCTTTCTTT.

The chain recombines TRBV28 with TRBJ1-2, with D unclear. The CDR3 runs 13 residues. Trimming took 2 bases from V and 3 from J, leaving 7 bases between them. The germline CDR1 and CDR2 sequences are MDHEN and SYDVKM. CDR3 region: CASSLNGYYGYTF. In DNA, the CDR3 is TGTGCCAGCAGTTTAAATGGTTACTATGGCTACACCTTC.

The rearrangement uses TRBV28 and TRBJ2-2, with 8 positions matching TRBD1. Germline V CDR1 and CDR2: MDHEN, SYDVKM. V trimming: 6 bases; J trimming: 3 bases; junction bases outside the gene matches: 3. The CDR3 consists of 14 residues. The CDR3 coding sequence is TGTGCCAGCAGGCAGACAGGGGACACCGGGGAGCTGTTTTTT. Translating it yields CASRQTGDTGELFF.

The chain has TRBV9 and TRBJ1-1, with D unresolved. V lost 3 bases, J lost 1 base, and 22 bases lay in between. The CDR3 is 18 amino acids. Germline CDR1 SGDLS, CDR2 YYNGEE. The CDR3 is CASSENPRAVSENTEAFF. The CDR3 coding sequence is TGTGCCAGCAGCGAGAACCCCCGTGCGGTCTCCGAGAACACTGAAGCTTTCTTT.

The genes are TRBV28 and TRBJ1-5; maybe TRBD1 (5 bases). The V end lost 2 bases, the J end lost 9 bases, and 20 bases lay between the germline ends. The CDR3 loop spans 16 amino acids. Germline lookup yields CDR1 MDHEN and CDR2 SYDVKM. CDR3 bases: TGTGCCAGCAGTTTAGATTTGTGGCAGGGTGTTTCGCCCCAGCATTTT. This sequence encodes CASSLDLWQGVSPQHF.

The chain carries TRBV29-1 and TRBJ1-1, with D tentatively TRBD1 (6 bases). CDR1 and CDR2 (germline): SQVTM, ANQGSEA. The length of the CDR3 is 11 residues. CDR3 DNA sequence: TGCAGTAATAAACAGGGACTTGAAGCTTTCTTT. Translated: CSNKQGLEAFF.